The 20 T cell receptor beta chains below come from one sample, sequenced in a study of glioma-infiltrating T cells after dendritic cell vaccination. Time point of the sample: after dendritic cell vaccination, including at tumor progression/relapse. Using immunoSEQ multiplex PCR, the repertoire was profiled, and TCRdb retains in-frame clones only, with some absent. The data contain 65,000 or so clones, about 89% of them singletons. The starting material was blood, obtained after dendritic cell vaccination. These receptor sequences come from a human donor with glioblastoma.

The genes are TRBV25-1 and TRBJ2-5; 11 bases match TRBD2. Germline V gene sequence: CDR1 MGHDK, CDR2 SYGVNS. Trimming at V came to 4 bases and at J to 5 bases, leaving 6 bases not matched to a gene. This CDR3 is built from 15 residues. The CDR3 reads CASSGLAGGPETQYF. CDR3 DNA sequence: TGTGCCAGCAGTGGGTTAGCGGGAGGGCCGGAGACCCAGTACTTC. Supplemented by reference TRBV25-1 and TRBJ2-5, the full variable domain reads EADIYQTPRYLVIGTGKKITLECSQTMGHDKMYWYQQDPGMELHLIHYSYGVNSTEKGDLSSESTVSRIRTEHFPLTLESARPSHTSQYLCASSGLAGGPETQYFGPGTRLLVL.

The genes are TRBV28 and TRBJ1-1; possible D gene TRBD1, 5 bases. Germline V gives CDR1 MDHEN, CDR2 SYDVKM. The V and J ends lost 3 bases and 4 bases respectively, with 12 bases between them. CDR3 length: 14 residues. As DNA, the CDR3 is TGTGCCAGCAGTTTGGACCGGGGGGGCACTGAAGCTTTCTTT. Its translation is CASSLDRGGTEAFF.

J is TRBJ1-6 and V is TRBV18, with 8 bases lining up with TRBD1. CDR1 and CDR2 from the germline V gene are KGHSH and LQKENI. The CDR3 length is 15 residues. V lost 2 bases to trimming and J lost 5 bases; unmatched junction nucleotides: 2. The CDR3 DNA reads TGTGCCAGCTCACCATTGACAGGGGATAATTCACCCCTCCACTTT. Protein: CASSPLTGDNSPLHF. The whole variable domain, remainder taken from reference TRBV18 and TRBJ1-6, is NAGVMQNPRHLVRRRGQEARLRCSPMKGHSHVYWYRQLPEEGLKFMVYLQKENIIDESGMPKERFSAEFPKEGPSILRIQQVVRGDSAAYFCASSPLTGDNSPLHFGNGTRLTVT.

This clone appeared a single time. CDR3 bases: TGTGCCAGTTCCCCTTTAGGGGACAGGGGGCTGTATAGCAATCAGCCCCAGCATTTT. Translated: CASSPLGDRGLYSNQPQHF. The chain combines TRBV19 with TRBJ1-5, with TRBD1 identical over 12 bases. Unmatched junction bases numbered 14, after V lost 8 bases and J lost 0 bases. CDR3 length: 19 amino acids. From germline, CDR1 is LNHDA and CDR2 SQIVND (reference sequence).

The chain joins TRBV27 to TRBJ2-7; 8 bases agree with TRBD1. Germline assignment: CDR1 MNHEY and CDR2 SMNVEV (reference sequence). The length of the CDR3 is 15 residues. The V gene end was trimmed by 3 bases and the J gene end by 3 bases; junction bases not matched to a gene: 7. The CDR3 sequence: CASSFSTGENYEQYF. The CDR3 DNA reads TGTGCCAGCAGTTTCTCGACAGGGGAGAACTACGAGCAGTACTTC.

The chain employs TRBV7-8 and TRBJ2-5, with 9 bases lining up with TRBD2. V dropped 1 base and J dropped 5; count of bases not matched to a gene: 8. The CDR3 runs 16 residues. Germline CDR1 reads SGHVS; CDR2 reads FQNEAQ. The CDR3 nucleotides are TGTGCCAGCAGCTTAGGGCGGGAGGGCCCTCGGGAGACCCAGTACTTC. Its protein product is CASSLGREGPRETQYF.

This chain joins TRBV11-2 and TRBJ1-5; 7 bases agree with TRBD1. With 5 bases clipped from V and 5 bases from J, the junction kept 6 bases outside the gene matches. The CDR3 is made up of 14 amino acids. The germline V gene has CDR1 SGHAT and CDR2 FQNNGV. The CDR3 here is CASSTDQGDQPQHF. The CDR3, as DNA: TGTGCCAGCAGCACCGACCAGGGGGATCAGCCCCAGCATTTT. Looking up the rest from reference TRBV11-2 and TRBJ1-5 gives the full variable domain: EAGVAQSPRYKIIEKRQSVAFWCNPISGHATLYWYQQILGQGPKLLIQFQNNGVVDDSQLPKDRFSAERLKGVDSTLKIQPAKLEDSAVYLCASSTDQGDQPQHFGDGTRLSIL.

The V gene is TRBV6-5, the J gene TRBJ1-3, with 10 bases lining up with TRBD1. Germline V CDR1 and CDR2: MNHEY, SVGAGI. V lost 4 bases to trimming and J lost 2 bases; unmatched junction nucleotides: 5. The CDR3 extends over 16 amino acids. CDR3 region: CASSFGQGGTGNTIYF. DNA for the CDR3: TGTGCCAGCAGTTTCGGACAGGGGGGAACTGGAAACACCATATATTTT.

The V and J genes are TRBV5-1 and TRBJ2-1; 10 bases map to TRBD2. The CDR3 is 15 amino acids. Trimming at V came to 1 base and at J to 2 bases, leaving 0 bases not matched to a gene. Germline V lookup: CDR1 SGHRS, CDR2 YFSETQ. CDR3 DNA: TGCGCCAGCAGCTTGCTAGCGGGGGCCTACAATGAGCAGTTCTTC. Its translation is CASSLLAGAYNEQFF. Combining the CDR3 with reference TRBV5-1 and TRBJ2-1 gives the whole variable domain KAGVTQTPRYLIKTRGQQVTLSCSPISGHRSVSWYQQTPGQGLQFLFEYFSETQRNKGNFPGRFSGRQFSNSRSEMNVSTLELGDSALYLCASSLLAGAYNEQFFGPGTRLTVL.

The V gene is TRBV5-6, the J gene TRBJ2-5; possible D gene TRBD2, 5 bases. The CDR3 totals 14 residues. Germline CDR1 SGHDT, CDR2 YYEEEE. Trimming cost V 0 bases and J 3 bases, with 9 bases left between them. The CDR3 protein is CASSLGPREETQYF. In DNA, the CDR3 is TGTGCCAGCAGCTTGGGCCCGAGGGAAGAGACCCAGTACTTC.

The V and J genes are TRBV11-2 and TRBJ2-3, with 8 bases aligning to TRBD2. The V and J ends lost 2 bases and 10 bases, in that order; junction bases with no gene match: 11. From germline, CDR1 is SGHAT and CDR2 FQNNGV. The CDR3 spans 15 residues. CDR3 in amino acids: CASSLISGSGRAQYF. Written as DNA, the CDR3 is TGTGCCAGCAGCTTAATTTCGGGCAGCGGGAGAGCGCAGTATTTT.

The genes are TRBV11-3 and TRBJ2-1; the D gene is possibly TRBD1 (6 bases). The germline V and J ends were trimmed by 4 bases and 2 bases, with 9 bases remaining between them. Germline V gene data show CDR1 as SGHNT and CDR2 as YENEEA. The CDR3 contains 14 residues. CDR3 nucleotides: TGTGCCAGCAGCTCACGGACAGCCTACAATGAGCAGTTCTTC. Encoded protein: CASSSRTAYNEQFF.

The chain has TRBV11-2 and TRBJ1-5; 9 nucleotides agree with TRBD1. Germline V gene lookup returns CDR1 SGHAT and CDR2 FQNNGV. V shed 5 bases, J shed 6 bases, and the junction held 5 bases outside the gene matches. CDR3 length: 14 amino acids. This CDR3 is CASSGTGGGQPQHF. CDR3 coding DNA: TGTGCCAGCAGCGGCACAGGGGGCGGTCAGCCCCAGCATTTT.

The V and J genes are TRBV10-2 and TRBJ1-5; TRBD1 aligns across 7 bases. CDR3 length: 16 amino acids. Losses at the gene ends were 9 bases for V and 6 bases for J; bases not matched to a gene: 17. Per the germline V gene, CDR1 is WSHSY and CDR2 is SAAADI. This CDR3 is CASKQKGSGGGQPQHF. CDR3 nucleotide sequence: TGCGCCAGTAAACAAAAAGGATCAGGGGGTGGTCAGCCCCAGCATTTT.

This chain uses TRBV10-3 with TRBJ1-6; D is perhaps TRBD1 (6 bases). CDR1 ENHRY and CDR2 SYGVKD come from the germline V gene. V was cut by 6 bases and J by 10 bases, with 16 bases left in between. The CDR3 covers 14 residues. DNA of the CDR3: TGTGCCATCAGGGGGGGGGCTGATAGCTCACCCCTCCACTTT. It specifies CAIRGGADSSPLHF.

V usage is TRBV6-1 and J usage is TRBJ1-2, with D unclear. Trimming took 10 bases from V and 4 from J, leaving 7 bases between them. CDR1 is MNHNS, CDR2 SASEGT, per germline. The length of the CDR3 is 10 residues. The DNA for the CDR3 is TGTGCCATAGGACTCTATGGCTACACCTTC. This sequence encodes CAIGLYGYTF.

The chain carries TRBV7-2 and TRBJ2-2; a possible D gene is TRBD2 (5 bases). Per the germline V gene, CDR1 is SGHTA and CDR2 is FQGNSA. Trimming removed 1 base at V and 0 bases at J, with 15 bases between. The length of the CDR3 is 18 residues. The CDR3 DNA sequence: TGTGCCAGCAGCTTAGGACTTTTCGGGGTTACGAACACCGGGGAGCTGTTTTTT. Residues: CASSLGLFGVTNTGELFF.

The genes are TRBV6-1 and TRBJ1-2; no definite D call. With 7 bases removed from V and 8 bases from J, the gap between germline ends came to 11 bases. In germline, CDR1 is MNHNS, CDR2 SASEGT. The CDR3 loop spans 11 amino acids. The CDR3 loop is CASTEEPGYTF. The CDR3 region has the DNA TGTGCCAGCACCGAGGAACCGGGCTACACCTTC.

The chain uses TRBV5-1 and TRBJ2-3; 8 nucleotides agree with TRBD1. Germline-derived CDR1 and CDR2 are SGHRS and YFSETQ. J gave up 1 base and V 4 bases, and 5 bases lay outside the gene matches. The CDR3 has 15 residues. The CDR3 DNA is TGCGCCAGCAGCGACGGACAGGGTGGCACAGATACGCAGTATTTT. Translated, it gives CASSDGQGGTDTQYF.

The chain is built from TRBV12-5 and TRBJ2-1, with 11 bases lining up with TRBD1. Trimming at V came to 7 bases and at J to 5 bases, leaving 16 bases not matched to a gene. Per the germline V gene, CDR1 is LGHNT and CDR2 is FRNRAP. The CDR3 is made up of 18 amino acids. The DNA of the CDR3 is TGTGCTAGTGTCGGGACAGGGGGATGGAGTGTCCGTAACAATGAGCAGTTCTTC. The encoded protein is CASVGTGGWSVRNNEQFF.